Listed here are 15 T cell receptor beta chains from one sample, sequenced in a study of OX40 agonist ivuxolimab in advanced cancers. The assay was immunoSEQ multiplex PCR, and TCRdb's table has in-frame clones only and misses some. The repertoire holds 80,000 to 100,000 clones, with approximately 93% as singletons. Specimen: CD4+ or CD8+ T cells sorted from blood, collected in a trial of the OX40 agonist ivuxolimab. The receptors shown here come from an adult with an advanced solid tumor such as melanoma, head and neck, liver or kidney cancer.

This clone was recorded only once. CDR3 coding DNA: TGTGCCAGTAGTATGACAGGGGATTCACCCCTCCACTTT. Its protein product is CASSMTGDSPLHF. V usage is TRBV19 and J usage is TRBJ1-6, with 8 bases that match TRBD1. CDR3 size: 13 residues. V lost 3 bases to trimming and J lost 8 bases; unmatched junction nucleotides: 0. CDR1 and CDR2 (germline): LNHDA, SQIVND (reference sequence).

The chain joins TRBV6-5 to TRBJ1-5; a weak D match, TRBD1 (5 bases). CDR3 length equals 14 residues. Germline lookup yields CDR1 MNHEY and CDR2 SVGAGI. V gave up 2 bases and J gave up 7 bases, with 12 bases separating them. CDR3 residues: CASSYRGGLQPQHF. DNA of the CDR3: TGTGCCAGCAGTTACAGGGGAGGTTTGCAGCCCCAGCATTTT.

The gene calls are TRBV5-1 and TRBJ1-3, with 7 bases aligning to TRBD1. Germline trimming cut 4 bases from V and 0 bases from J; bases unmatched to any gene: 10. CDR3 length: 17 residues. Germline CDR1 and CDR2: SGHRS and YFSETQ. The CDR3 DNA reads TGCGCCAGCAGCCTAACCGGGACAGAGATCTCTGGAAACACCATATATTTT. Amino acid sequence: CASSLTGTEISGNTIYF.

V usage is TRBV6-5 and J usage is TRBJ2-7, with 8 bases matching TRBD2. CDR1 and CDR2 from the germline V gene are MNHEY and SVGAGI. J gave up 6 bases and V 5 bases, and 9 bases lay outside the gene matches. The CDR3 is 14 residues long. The CDR3 protein is CASSLAGYKLEQYF. The CDR3 DNA is TGTGCCAGCAGTCTAGCGGGTTATAAGCTCGAGCAGTACTTC.

This rearrangement joins TRBV28 to TRBJ2-7, with D uncertain. The germline V and J ends were trimmed by 8 bases and 4 bases, with 12 bases remaining between them. Germline V gene lookup returns CDR1 MDHEN and CDR2 SYDVKM. The CDR3 has 12 residues. CDR3 DNA sequence: TGTGCCAGCGGGTTCCTTAAGTACGAGCAGTACTTC. This encodes CASGFLKYEQYF.

The chain combines TRBV6-1 with TRBJ1-5, with D unclear. CDR1 and CDR2 (germline): MNHNS, SASEGT. There are 13 residues in the CDR3. The V end was cut by 2 bases, the J end by 2 bases, with 4 bases between. CDR3 nucleotides: TGTGCCAGCAGTGAACCCCGCAATCAGCCCCAGCATTTT. This codes for CASSEPRNQPQHF.

The chain links TRBV30 to TRBJ1-6; 7 bases align to TRBD1. V lost 7 bases and J lost 4; bases outside the gene matches: 4. CDR1 and CDR2 (germline): GTSNPN, SVGIG (reference sequence). The CDR3 is made up of 13 amino acids. CDR3 DNA: TGTGCCTACCACAGGGGTTATAATTCACCCCTCCACTTT. Translated: CAYHRGYNSPLHF.

The rearrangement uses TRBV18 and TRBJ1-5; 9 nucleotides match TRBD1. V shed 5 bases and J 6 bases; nucleotides not matched to a gene: 8. The V gene's germline CDR1 is KGHSH and CDR2 LQKENI. The CDR3 extends over 15 amino acids. CDR3 loop: CASSTTTGGSQPQHF. The CDR3 coding sequence is TGTGCCAGCTCAACAACGACAGGGGGGAGTCAGCCCCAGCATTTT.

The CDR3 DNA reads TGTGCCAGCAGCCGGGGGGCTGCTGAGGCTGGAAACACCATATATTTT. It encodes CASSRGAAEAGNTIYF. The V call is TRBV5-5, the J call TRBJ1-3, with TRBD1 as a possible D gene (6 bases). V lost 4 bases and J 2 bases, leaving 16 bases between the germline ends. The CDR3 loop spans 16 amino acids. The germline V gene has CDR1 SGHKS and CDR2 YYEKEE (reference sequence).

V and J are TRBV18 and TRBJ2-3; no firm D call. Germline V lookup: CDR1 KGHSH, CDR2 LQKENI. The germline V and J ends were trimmed by 2 bases and 6 bases, with 15 bases remaining between them. CDR3 size: 15 residues. DNA of the CDR3: TGTGCCAGCTCACCAGTCGCAGCCTCTGGGGATACGCAGTATTTT. Translating it yields CASSPVAASGDTQYF.

The chain uses TRBV29-1 and TRBJ1-1, with 9 bases lining up with TRBD1. There are 18 residues in the CDR3. Looked up from germline, CDR1 is SQVTM and CDR2 is ANQGSEA. J was trimmed by 2 bases and V by 5 bases; bases with no gene match: 18. CDR3 in DNA: TGCAGCGTTCGCCGATTCCGGGACAGGGTCTCACATAACACTGAAGCTTTCTTT. Translation gives CSVRRFRDRVSHNTEAFF.

The V call is TRBV30, the J call TRBJ1-5, with D perhaps matching TRBD1 (5 bases). Germline values: CDR1 GTSNPN, CDR2 SVGIG (reference sequence). The CDR3 totals 14 residues. The germline V and J ends were trimmed by 6 bases and 0 bases, with 12 bases remaining between them. The CDR3 sequence is CACSQGRSNQPQHF. The CDR3 DNA reads as TGTGCCTGCTCCCAGGGCCGTAGCAATCAGCCCCAGCATTTT.

The J gene is TRBJ2-3, the V gene TRBV5-1; D uncertain. V was trimmed by 0 bases and J by 0 bases, leaving 2 bases between them. The CDR3 loop spans 13 amino acids. The germline V gene has CDR1 SGHRS and CDR2 YFSETQ. CDR3 in DNA: TGCGCCAGCAGCTTGGATAGCACAGATACGCAGTATTTT. Protein sequence: CASSLDSTDTQYF.

The J gene is TRBJ2-1, the V gene TRBV4-3; D is possibly TRBD1 or TRBD2 (6 bases each). Trimming took off 5 bases at V and 7 bases at J, with 21 bases between the two ends. Germline loops: CDR1 LGHNA, CDR2 YSLEER. This CDR3 is 16 amino acids long. CDR3 in DNA: TGCGCCAGCAGCGTAGTCGGGTCTCGCGGGACAAATGAGCAGTTCTTC. This sequence encodes CASSVVGSRGTNEQFF.

This clone showed up just once. The CDR3 DNA follows: TGTGCCTTCTCTCCCAGGCAAATAGGCCAGCCCCAGCATTTT. This codes for CAFSPRQIGQPQHF. V gene TRBV30 combines with J gene TRBJ1-5, with D uncertain. Trimming shortened V by 7 bases and J by 7 bases, and 20 bases separated the two germline ends. Germline values: CDR1 GTSNPN, CDR2 SVGIG (reference sequence). The CDR3 extends over 14 amino acids.